The 27 T cell receptor beta chains below were found in one sample sequenced in a study. Via MiXCR, TCRdb re-called the 5' RACE reads, giving one row per CDR3 protein. The repertoire holds nearly 55,000 distinct CDR3 sequences, with almost 25% as singletons. The specimen sequenced was tumor-infiltrating naive CD4+ T cells sorted from the breast tumor. Subset described: naive CD4+ T cells, CD4+CD45RA+CD25-. These receptors all stem from a female donor with breast cancer.

This clonotype turned up a few times. The chain joins TRBV7-2 to TRBJ1-5; D is unclear. V was shortened by 3 bases and J by 1 base, with 7 bases between the two germline ends. Germline assignment: CDR1 SGHTA and CDR2 FQGNSA. CDR3 length equals 14 residues. The CDR3 nucleotides read TGTGCCAGCAGCTTTACAGCGAGCAATCAGCCCCAGCATTTT. This codes for CASSFTASNQPQHF.

Only a few counts were recorded for this clonotype. The chain couples TRBV24-1 to TRBJ1-5; D uncertain. The CDR3 contains 14 residues. Germline V CDR1 and CDR2: KGHDR, SFDVKD. V lost 6 bases and J lost 9, with 17 bases in between. The DNA of the CDR3 is TGTGCCACCAGTCCGGACGATCCATCGCGGCCCCAGCATTTT. This sequence encodes CATSPDDPSRPQHF.

DNA for the CDR3: TGCAGCGTTGCGGGGGCTCGTAACTACACCTTC. It codes for CSVAGARNYTF. The V call is TRBV29-1, the J call TRBJ1-2; D perhaps matches TRBD1 (6 bases). Germline V gives CDR1 SQVTM, CDR2 ANQGSEA. V gave up 4 bases and J gave up 10 bases, with 13 bases separating them. The CDR3 loop spans 11 amino acids.

The rearrangement uses TRBV28 and TRBJ1-2; D is ambiguous. Germline lookup yields CDR1 MDHEN and CDR2 SYDVKM. Trimming removed 0 bases from V and 3 bases from J, with 8 bases in between. The CDR3 loop spans 14 amino acids. DNA for the CDR3: TGTGCCAGCAGTTTATGGGGCAGTCACTATGGCTACACCTTC. Its protein is CASSLWGSHYGYTF.

The gene calls are TRBV18 and TRBJ2-2; D ambiguous. Trimming stripped 3 bases from V and 2 bases from J, with 13 bases between. Germline values: CDR1 KGHSH, CDR2 LQKENI. The CDR3 has 16 amino acids. For the CDR3, the DNA is TGTGCCAGCTCACCCCAGCCCGCTACTAACACCGGGGAGCTGTTTTTT. Translated, it gives CASSPQPATNTGELFF.

Ten or more counts support this clonotype. The chain has TRBV19 and TRBJ1-5, with 10 bases fitting TRBD1. Trimming removed 7 bases from V and 6 bases from J; junction bases left unmatched: 12. The germline gives CDR1 LNHDA, CDR2 SQIVND (reference sequence). This CDR3 spans 16 amino acids. CDR3 sequence (DNA): TGTGCCAGTATCGAGGGACAGGGGTACCTTGGTCAGCCCCAGCATTTT. Its translation: CASIEGQGYLGQPQHF.

Turning to this clonotype: One end of the junction does not line up with germline, which may come from a read error. This chain joins TRBV5-1 and TRBJ2-1; D not resolved. The CDR3 length is 13 residues. Germline-derived CDR1 and CDR2 are SGHRS and YFSETQ. Written as DNA, the CDR3 is TGCACCAGCAGCTTGCGGTACTTGGAGGAGCAGTTCTTC. It codes for CTSSLRYLEEQFF.

The table lists this clonotype with a few counts. This chain joins TRBV20-1 and TRBJ1-1; 9 bases line up with TRBD1. Germline trimming cut 3 bases from V and 8 bases from J; bases unmatched to any gene: 10. Per the germline V gene, CDR1 is DFQATT and CDR2 is SNEGSKA (reference sequence). CDR3 length: 14 residues. CDR3 coding DNA: TGCAGTGCTAGGGACAGGGGCCGCCTGATGGAAGCTTTCTTT. This gives the protein CSARDRGRLMEAFF.

This clonotype occurred many times. The V call is TRBV5-5, the J call TRBJ2-3; D gene ambiguous. Germline CDR1 reads SGHKS; CDR2 reads YYEKEE (reference sequence). V was trimmed by 3 bases and J by 2 bases, leaving 10 bases between them. There are 14 residues in the CDR3. CDR3 DNA: TGTGCCAGCAGCTCTCCCGGGTCCACAGATACGCAGTATTTT. Residues: CASSSPGSTDTQYF.

The chain couples TRBV6-2 or TRBV6-3 to TRBJ1-3; no definite D call. Germline CDR1 reads MNHEY; CDR2 reads SVGEGT. The V and J ends lost 4 bases and 4 bases respectively, with 8 bases between them. The CDR3 has 13 amino acids. The CDR3: CASSSDIGNTIYF. CDR3 DNA: TGTGCCAGCAGTTCGGATATAGGAAACACCATATATTTT.

This clonotype was counted only a few times. The chain carries TRBV15 and TRBJ2-3, with 11 positions matching TRBD1. The CDR3 sequence is 16 residues long. Germline assignment: CDR1 LNHNV and CDR2 YYDKDF (reference sequence). V lost 2 bases, J lost 5 bases, and 6 bases stayed unmatched. The CDR3 bases are TGTGCCACCAGCAGACCGGACAGGGGGCAAGGAGATACGCAGTATTTT. It translates to CATSRPDRGQGDTQYF.

The rearrangement uses TRBV5-1 and TRBJ2-1, with 13 positions matching TRBD2. Per germline, CDR1 SGHRS and CDR2 YFSETQ. After removal of 3 bases from V and 5 bases from J, the junction contained 5 bases not matched to a gene. This CDR3 has 16 residues. CDR3: CASSWGGLAGDNEQFF. CDR3 nucleotides: TGCGCCAGCAGCTGGGGCGGACTAGCGGGAGACAATGAGCAGTTCTTC.

The J gene is TRBJ1-1, the V gene TRBV12-3 or TRBV12-4; D is ambiguous. CDR3 size: 13 residues. Deletions cut 2 bases from V and 1 base from J, with 5 bases between. The DNA of the CDR3 is TGTGCCAGCAGTTTAAAAGGGAACACTGAAGCTTTCTTT. Protein sequence: CASSLKGNTEAFF.

This clonotype appeared a few times. This chain links TRBV20-1 with TRBJ1-2; TRBD1 matches 9 bases. Germline loops: CDR1 DFQATT, CDR2 SNEGSKA (reference sequence). With V trimmed by 6 bases and J by 2 bases, 4 bases remained unmatched. This CDR3 has 13 residues. CDR3 sequence (DNA): TGCAGTGCCGCGGGGACAGGGAACTATGGCTACACCTTC. This gives the protein CSAAGTGNYGYTF.

J is TRBJ2-7 and V is TRBV7-9; D gene ambiguous. Trimming cost V 1 base and J 0 bases, with 16 bases left between them. The CDR3 has 17 amino acids. CDR1 is SEHNR and CDR2 is FQNEAQ in the germline V gene (reference sequence). The CDR3 bases are TGTGCCAGCAGCTTAGAATTGGGTCAACCCAGCTCCTACGAGCAGTACTTC. Amino acid sequence: CASSLELGQPSSYEQYF.

As regards this clonotype: The conserved phenylalanine or tryptophan normally closing the CDR3 is absent here, so this likely arose from a read error. The V gene is TRBV20-1, the J gene TRBJ1-5, with 7 bases fitting TRBD1. The ends lost 5 bases at V and 2 bases at J; junction bases unmatched: 9. Germline assignment: CDR1 DFQATT and CDR2 SNEGSKA (reference sequence). CDR3 length: 15 residues. The CDR3 sequence: CSAPGGGAGNQPQHL. In DNA, the CDR3 is TGCAGTGCTCCAGGGGGGGGGGCAGGCAATCAGCCCCAGCATCTT.

The chain has TRBV4-1 and TRBJ2-7; tentatively, D is TRBD1 (5 bases). CDR1 MGHRA and CDR2 YSYEKL come from the germline V gene. V gave up 0 bases and J gave up 9 bases, with 15 bases separating them. The CDR3 has 14 residues. The CDR3 DNA reads as TGCGCCAGCAGCCAAGACCCAGGGTGGACGGTGCAGTACTTC. Protein: CASSQDPGWTVQYF.

This clonotype was picked up many times. This chain joins TRBV5-1 and TRBJ1-2; no definite D call. The CDR3 sequence is 14 residues long. V was trimmed by 4 bases and J by 8 bases, leaving 18 bases between them. Germline V gene sequence: CDR1 SGHRS, CDR2 YFSETQ. In DNA form, the CDR3 reads TGCGCCAGCAGCCCTTCACGACGGGAAGGAGGCTACACCTTC. Translating gives CASSPSRREGGYTF.

Many counts were recorded for this clonotype. The V gene is TRBV11-2, the J gene TRBJ1-1; D gene uncertain. The CDR3 spans 13 residues. Between the trimmed V and J ends, which lost 0 bases and 10 bases, there was a span of 12 bases. Germline values: CDR1 SGHAT, CDR2 FQNNGV. CDR3 residues: CASSLDRQLLAFF. The CDR3 bases are TGTGCCAGCAGCTTAGATCGTCAGTTATTAGCTTTCTTT.

This clonotype was observed many times. V usage is TRBV27 and J usage is TRBJ1-1; unclear D gene. Trimming shortened V by 4 bases and J by 1 base, and 7 bases separated the two germline ends. Germline V gene sequence: CDR1 MNHEY, CDR2 SMNVEV (reference sequence). The CDR3 is made up of 13 amino acids. CDR3 region: CASSSVRNTEAFF. The CDR3 nucleotides are TGTGCCAGCAGTTCAGTCAGGAACACTGAAGCTTTCTTT.

There are a few counts of this clonotype. V usage is TRBV5-1 and J usage is TRBJ2-1; 12 bases fit TRBD2. This CDR3 region has 17 residues. V lost 1 base, J lost 3 bases, and 5 bases stayed unmatched. Looked up from germline, CDR1 is SGHRS and CDR2 is YFSETQ. DNA for the CDR3: TGCGCCAGCAGCTTGAGACTAGCGGGAGAGCTCTACAATGAGCAGTTCTTC. Its protein product is CASSLRLAGELYNEQFF.

This clonotype was recorded a few times. The rearrangement uses TRBV7-3 and TRBJ2-3; the D is unclear. The CDR3 totals 14 residues. V lost 1 base to trimming and J lost 2 bases, with 7 bases between them. CDR1 and CDR2 (germline): SGHTA, FQGTGA. CDR3 in amino acids: CASSLRSDTDTQYF. The CDR3 DNA is TGTGCCAGCAGCTTAAGGTCAGACACAGATACGCAGTATTTT.

The V gene is TRBV12-3 or TRBV12-4, the J gene TRBJ1-5; D call uncertain. V was trimmed by 2 bases and J by 7 bases, leaving 9 bases between them. The CDR3 has 13 residues. CDR3 in DNA: TGTGCCAGCAGTTTAACGGTAGGGCAGCCCCAGCATTTT. It yields the protein CASSLTVGQPQHF.

The V call is TRBV12-3 or TRBV12-4, the J call TRBJ1-2; D uncertain. The CDR3 totals 13 residues. Deletions cut 6 bases from V and 7 bases from J, with 15 bases between. CDR3 in DNA: TGTGCCAGCAGCCTCATATTGAGGTCTGGCTACACCTTC. Translation gives CASSLILRSGYTF.

This clonotype was observed a handful of times. The chain is built from TRBV20-1 and TRBJ2-3; unclear D gene. The CDR3 covers 13 residues. Germline values: CDR1 DFQATT, CDR2 SNEGSKA (reference sequence). The germline V and J ends were trimmed by 1 base and 6 bases, with 11 bases remaining between them. In DNA form, the CDR3 reads TGCAGTGCTAGAGTTTTGGGGAAGGATACGCAGTATTTT. Translation: CSARVLGKDTQYF.

This clonotype was observed many times. The chain carries TRBV7-8 and TRBJ2-7; 7 bases match TRBD1. The J segment lost 4 bases and the V segment lost 4 bases, leaving 4 bases of the junction unmatched. Germline-derived CDR1 and CDR2 are SGHVS and FQNEAQ. The CDR3 consists of 13 residues. The CDR3 protein is CASSSQGEYEQYF. The CDR3 DNA is TGTGCCAGCAGCTCGCAGGGGGAGTACGAGCAGTACTTC.

On this clonotype itself: This may stem from a read error, because a much larger clone lies one nucleotide away. The V and J genes are TRBV6-2 or TRBV6-3 and TRBJ1-5; D uncertain. CDR3 length: 14 amino acids. Per the germline V gene, CDR1 is MNHEY and CDR2 is SVGEGT. V lost 0 bases and J 11 bases, leaving 14 bases between the germline ends. The CDR3: CASSYSGPRQTQHF. CDR3 sequence (DNA): TGTGCCAGCAGTTACTCTGGGCCGCGGCAGACCCAGCATTTT.